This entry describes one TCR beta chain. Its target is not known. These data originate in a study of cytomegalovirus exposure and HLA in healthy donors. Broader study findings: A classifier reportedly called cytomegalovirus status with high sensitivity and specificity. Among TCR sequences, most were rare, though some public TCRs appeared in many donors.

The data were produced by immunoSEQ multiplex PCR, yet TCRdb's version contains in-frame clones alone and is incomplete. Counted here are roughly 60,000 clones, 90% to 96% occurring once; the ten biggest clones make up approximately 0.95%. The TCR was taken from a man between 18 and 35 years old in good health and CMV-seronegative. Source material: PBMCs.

The CDR3 nucleotides are TGTGCCAGCAGCCCCGGGTATGGCTACACCTTC. Its translation is CASSPGYGYTF. This chain joins TRBV25-1 and TRBJ1-2, with unresolved D. The CDR3 totals 11 residues. Germline assignment: CDR1 MGHDK and CDR2 SYGVNS. V lost 6 bases and J lost 5, with 7 bases in between.